These 17 T cell receptor beta chains share one sample of origin, sequenced in a study of early T cells in non-severe SARS-CoV-2 infection. TCRdb processed the 5' RACE reads anew with MiXCR; each CDR3 protein has one entry. The top ten hold over 1% of the sample, which has more than 65,000 distinct CDR3 sequences, around 13% seen once. Sequenced sample: whole blood. The receptors here all came from an adult who was a healthcare worker with PCR-confirmed SARS-CoV-2 infection or an uninfected control (not recorded which).

In its sample, this clonotype was seen many times. This chain uses TRBV28 with TRBJ2-1; tentatively, D is TRBD1 (6 bases). The CDR3 totals 17 residues. Trimming shortened V by 4 bases and J by 12 bases, and 28 bases separated the two germline ends. Germline lookup yields CDR1 MDHEN and CDR2 SYDVKM. The CDR3 sequence is CASSSPGAGAYESGQFF. For the CDR3, the DNA is TGTGCCAGCAGTTCGCCTGGGGCAGGGGCCTACGAATCAGGGCAGTTCTTC.

This clonotype was counted many times. The chain joins TRBV6-2 or TRBV6-3 to TRBJ1-6, with 7 bases matching TRBD1. Trimming took 6 bases from V and 9 from J; bases not matched to a gene: 11. CDR3 size: 15 residues. Germline CDR1 is MNHEY and CDR2 is SVGEGT. This chain's CDR3 is CASSPLDRESSPLHF. In DNA form, the CDR3 reads TGTGCCAGCAGCCCGCTAGACAGGGAGAGTTCACCCCTCCACTTT.

This clonotype came up many times. The V gene is TRBV14, the J gene TRBJ2-3; 7 positions match TRBD2. J lost 5 bases, V lost 1 base, and 3 bases had no gene match. This CDR3 has 14 residues. The germline CDR1 and CDR2 sequences are SGHDN and FVKESK. CDR3 loop: CASSQGIAGDTQYF. The CDR3 DNA follows: TGTGCCAGCAGCCAAGGCATAGCGGGAGATACGCAGTATTTT.

This clonotype was found many times. CDR3 bases: TGTGCCAGCAGTTCCCCCTCAGCGGCTTCACCCCTCCACTTT. Its protein product is CASSSPSAASPLHF. J is TRBJ1-6 and V is TRBV6-5, with D hard to call. The ends were cut back, 4 bases at V and 9 bases at J, with 13 bases in the middle. This CDR3 is built from 14 residues. Germline lookup yields CDR1 MNHEY and CDR2 SVGAGI.

This clonotype was observed a few times. V usage is TRBV7-2 and J usage is TRBJ2-1, with D perhaps matching TRBD2 (5 bases). Germline V CDR1 and CDR2: SGHTA, FQGNSA. The V and J ends lost 1 base and 7 bases respectively, with 11 bases between them. The CDR3 totals 14 residues. CDR3 sequence reads: CASSLEDSGNEQFF. DNA for the CDR3: TGTGCCAGCAGCTTAGAGGACTCTGGGAATGAGCAGTTCTTC.

There are many counts of this clonotype. The genes are TRBV6-2 or TRBV6-3 and TRBJ2-7; TRBD2 agrees at 7 bases. V lost 4 bases to trimming and J lost 6 bases; unmatched junction nucleotides: 12. Germline CDR1 MNHEY, CDR2 SVGEGT. The CDR3 consists of 15 residues. The CDR3 region is CASSLSGAETSEQYF. CDR3 in DNA: TGTGCCAGCAGTTTAAGCGGGGCAGAAACATCCGAGCAGTACTTC.

The chain is built from TRBV13 and TRBJ2-7, with 12 positions matching TRBD2. In germline, CDR1 is PRHDT, CDR2 FYEKMQ (reference sequence). The CDR3 runs to 17 residues. Trimming at V came to 5 bases and at J to 3 bases, leaving 11 bases not matched to a gene. The CDR3 DNA follows: TGTGCCAGCAGCCCACCCTGGTCTAGCGGGAGGGACTACGAGCAGTACTTC. It is translated as CASSPPWSSGRDYEQYF.

This clonotype was recorded at least ten times. J is TRBJ1-1 and V is TRBV12-3 or TRBV12-4; tentatively, D is TRBD1 (5 bases). The CDR3 extends over 14 amino acids. V was shortened by 5 bases and J by 4 bases, with 14 bases between the two germline ends. Written as DNA, the CDR3 is TGTGCCAGCAGTCCAGGGAAATTGGGCACTGAAGCTTTCTTT. Protein: CASSPGKLGTEAFF.

The chain is built from TRBV12-3 or TRBV12-4 and TRBJ2-7, with TRBD1 matching over 8 bases. The V segment lost 6 bases and the J segment 6 bases; nucleotides outside the gene matches: 4. The CDR3 has 12 residues. The CDR3 here is CASSRTGSEQYF. The CDR3 region has the DNA TGTGCCAGCAGCCGGACAGGGAGCGAGCAGTACTTC.

At least ten counts were recorded for this clonotype. V is TRBV27 and J is TRBJ2-3; D might be TRBD1 (6 bases). Per germline, CDR1 MNHEY and CDR2 SMNVEV (reference sequence). V was shortened by 4 bases and J by 2 bases, with 13 bases between the two germline ends. The CDR3 is 15 amino acids. CDR3 in DNA: TGTGCCAGCAGTTCCCGGACAGAATACACAGATACGCAGTATTTT. Translation gives CASSSRTEYTDTQYF.

This clonotype was observed at least ten times. V is TRBV5-3 and J is TRBJ2-7; no firm D call. TRBV5-3 is sorted into the ORF group, with uncertain function. This CDR3 has 16 amino acids. The germline V and J ends were trimmed by 2 bases and 1 base, with 16 bases remaining between them. CDR3: CARSLKGDPRSYEQYF. CDR3 coding DNA: TGTGCCAGAAGCTTAAAAGGCGACCCCCGATCCTACGAGCAGTACTTC.

This clonotype was counted many times. The chain combines TRBV2 with TRBJ2-1; 7 nucleotides line up with TRBD1. The CDR3 is made up of 13 amino acids. Germline-derived CDR1 and CDR2 are SNHLY and FYNNEI. V shed 6 bases, J shed 12 bases, and the junction held 11 bases outside the gene matches. CDR3 residues: CASRDRAPKGQFF. CDR3 DNA sequence: TGTGCCAGCAGAGACAGGGCCCCCAAGGGGCAGTTCTTC.

This clonotype was seen repeatedly, ten times or more. V usage is TRBV20-1 and J usage is TRBJ2-1; 8 nucleotides match TRBD2. With 0 bases clipped from V and 3 bases from J, the junction kept 4 bases outside the gene matches. Germline loops: CDR1 DFQATT, CDR2 SNEGSKA (reference sequence). The CDR3 has 15 residues. In DNA form, the CDR3 reads TGCAGTGCTAGAGATCCGGGACTAGACTACAATGAGCAGTTCTTC. Its translation is CSARDPGLDYNEQFF.

This clonotype was detected ten times or more. The chain combines TRBV27 with TRBJ2-2; weak D call: TRBD2 (6 bases). CDR3 length: 14 amino acids. Trimming pared 5 bases from V and 3 bases from J, leaving 10 bases between. Germline CDR1 MNHEY, CDR2 SMNVEV (reference sequence). In DNA, the CDR3 is TGTGCCAGCAGTACTGCTAGCGACACCGGGGAGCTGTTTTTT. Amino acids: CASSTASDTGELFF.

This clonotype was detected many times. The genes are TRBV24-1 and TRBJ1-1, with 7 nucleotides matching TRBD1. The germline V gene has CDR1 KGHDR and CDR2 SFDVKD. This CDR3 spans 13 amino acids. V was clipped by 7 bases and J by 1 base; unmatched bases: 2. The CDR3 here is CATRGQRNTEAFF. DNA for the CDR3: TGTGCCACCAGGGGACAGAGGAACACTGAAGCTTTCTTT.

This clonotype was recorded at least ten times. The chain recombines TRBV11-2 with TRBJ2-3; D is ambiguous. V was shortened by 6 bases and J by 1 base, with 11 bases between the two germline ends. The germline gives CDR1 SGHAT, CDR2 FQNNGV. This CDR3 spans 14 amino acids. The CDR3 region has the DNA TGTGCCAGCAGTCCCTTTCGTGGCACAGATACGCAGTATTTT. Translation gives CASSPFRGTDTQYF.

At least ten counts were recorded for this clonotype. The J gene is TRBJ2-1, the V gene TRBV15, with 8 nucleotides matching TRBD1. CDR1 LNHNV and CDR2 YYDKDF come from the germline V gene (reference sequence). Germline trimming cut 5 bases from V and 9 bases from J; bases unmatched to any gene: 9. CDR3 size: 14 residues. Here the CDR3 reads CATSRGQEFLEQFF. In nucleotides, the CDR3 is TGTGCCACCAGCCGGGGACAGGAGTTCCTTGAGCAGTTCTTC.